These 12 T cell receptor beta chains were all obtained from the same sample, sequenced in a study of blood T cell repertoires in COVID-19. The repertoire was sequenced with immunoSEQ multiplex PCR; TCRdb's copy has only in-frame clones and lacks some. The sample contains 200,000 to 300,000 clones, more than 75% of which appear only once. The source material was peripheral blood. These receptors came from a woman aged 40 to 50 who had recovered from COVID-19.

In its sample, this clone was seen many times. The V gene is TRBV30, the J gene TRBJ1-2; weak D call: TRBD1 (5 bases). CDR3 length: 14 amino acids. The V gene lost 0 bases and the J gene lost 2 bases, with 10 bases spanning the gap. Germline V gives CDR1 GTSNPN, CDR2 SVGIG (reference sequence). The CDR3, as DNA: TGTGCCTGGAGTGTATGGGGGGAGAACTATGGCTACACCTTC. Protein product: CAWSVWGENYGYTF.

The chain recombines TRBV30 with TRBJ2-5; no definite D call. V lost 3 bases and J lost 4, with 15 bases in between. This CDR3 has 14 residues. Germline CDR1 and CDR2: GTSNPN and SVGIG (reference sequence). CDR3 DNA sequence: TGTGCCTGGAGGCCCCCGATCTATCGAGAGACCCAGTACTTC. Translation: CAWRPPIYRETQYF.

This chain uses TRBV11-3 with TRBJ2-5; the match to TRBD2 covers 7 bases. V gave up 8 bases and J gave up 5 bases; unmatched junction bases: 11. The CDR3 is made up of 14 amino acids. Per the germline V gene, CDR1 is SGHNT and CDR2 is YENEEA. CDR3 protein: CASPIAGHGETQYF. CDR3 nucleotide sequence: TGTGCCAGCCCGATAGCGGGTCATGGGGAGACCCAGTACTTC.

J is TRBJ1-2 and V is TRBV9; 11 nucleotides align to TRBD1. The CDR3 runs to 16 residues. Losses at the gene ends were 3 bases for V and 6 bases for J; bases not matched to a gene: 10. CDR1 and CDR2 (germline): SGDLS, YYNGEE. The CDR3 protein is CASSARTGGVSDGYTF. CDR3 sequence (DNA): TGTGCCAGCAGCGCCCGGACAGGGGGCGTATCGGATGGCTACACCTTC. Supplemented by reference TRBV9 and TRBJ1-2, the full variable domain reads DSGVTQTPKHLITATGQRVTLRCSPRSGDLSVYWYQQSLDQGLQFLIQYYNGEERAKGNILERFSAQQFPDLHSELNLSSLELGDSALYFCASSARTGGVSDGYTFGSGTRLTVV.

A remark on this clone: Different DNA sequences within this sample yield the same CDR3. This chain uses TRBV30 with TRBJ2-7; TRBD1 is a possible D gene (6 bases). Deletions cut 4 bases from V and 1 base from J, with 8 bases between. The CDR3 is made up of 12 amino acids. Per germline, CDR1 GTSNPN and CDR2 SVGIG (reference sequence). Written as DNA, the CDR3 is TGTGCCTGGACGACAGGTTCCTACGAGCAGTACTTC. Translated, it gives CAWTTGSYEQYF.

J is TRBJ1-2 and V is TRBV10-3; the match to TRBD1 covers 11 bases. The trim removed 6 bases at V and 2 bases at J, leaving 5 bases unmatched. The CDR3 has 15 amino acids. The germline CDR1 and CDR2 sequences are ENHRY and SYGVKD. The CDR3 DNA reads as TGTGCCATCAGCGAGCGGGACAGGGGGAACTATGGCTACACCTTC. This sequence encodes CAISERDRGNYGYTF.

The chain links TRBV19 to TRBJ1-2; TRBD1 is a possible D gene (5 bases). Germline values: CDR1 LNHDA, CDR2 SQIVND (reference sequence). The CDR3 contains 15 residues. V was clipped by 6 bases and J by 3 bases, with 17 bases between them. The CDR3 sequence is CASRPRGESDYGYTF. The CDR3, as DNA: TGTGCCAGTAGACCCCGGGGGGAGTCTGACTATGGCTACACCTTC.

The chain uses TRBV28 and TRBJ1-2; 7 bases map to TRBD1. Trimming took 1 base from V and 0 from J; bases not matched to a gene: 5. The germline CDR1 and CDR2 sequences are MDHEN and SYDVKM. This CDR3 is built from 16 residues. CDR3 in DNA: TGTGCCAGCAGTTTATCTGGGACAGTCGCTAACTATGGCTACACCTTC. It translates to CASSLSGTVANYGYTF.

V is TRBV21-1 and J is TRBJ2-5; the table's D gene call, TRBD2, was not cross checked with the DNA. TRBV21-1 is a known pseudogene. The CDR3 covers 17 residues. The CDR3 region has the DNA TGTGCCAGCAGCAAACGGGGACTAGCGGGGATCCAAGAGACCCAGTACTTC. Its protein product is CASSKRGLAGIQETQYF.

This sequence joins TRBV6-6 and TRBJ2-7; 7 bases align to TRBD1. With 5 bases clipped from V and 6 bases from J, the junction kept 7 bases outside the gene matches. Germline V lookup: CDR1 MNHNY, CDR2 SVGAGI (reference sequence). The CDR3 spans 13 residues. CDR3 amino acids: CASSQGVVGEQYV. The CDR3 DNA is TGTGCCAGCAGTCAGGGGGTAGTCGGCGAGCAGTACGTC.

The CDR3 nucleotides read TGTGCCTGGAGTGGCCCTGGGAGGGTCGAGCAGTACGTC. Translated: CAWSGPGRVEQYV. The chain is built from TRBV30 and TRBJ2-7; 7 bases are a match to TRBD2. Looked up from germline, CDR1 is GTSNPN and CDR2 is SVGIG (reference sequence). The CDR3 runs 13 residues. J was trimmed by 6 bases and V by 1 base; bases with no gene match: 6.

The chain carries TRBV18 and TRBJ1-1; no clear D. The CDR3 has 12 amino acids. V dropped 2 bases and J dropped 5 bases, with 6 bases sitting between them. Germline V gene data show CDR1 as KGHSH and CDR2 as LQKENI. The CDR3: CASSPSGTEAFF. As DNA, the CDR3 is TGTGCCAGCTCACCATCCGGGACTGAAGCTTTCTTT.